The sequence of this T cell receptor beta chain was determined in a study of blood T cell repertoires in COVID-19. Overall study context: Researchers got acute and convalescent COVID-19 samples from the United States, Italy and Spain. T cells, B-cell-depleted T cells, or PBMCs supplied cDNA or gDNA.

Trimming removed 7 bases from V and 0 bases from J, with 16 bases in between. The germline gives CDR1 LGHNT, CDR2 FRNRAP. The CDR3 has 16 amino acids. In the original analysis: Estimated nucleated cell counts came from reference gene primer amplification. Profiling relied on immunoSEQ multiplex PCR, and the TCRdb table lists in-frame clones only, not all of them. For V, J and clone size, that table is used; D and trimming come from the DNA. The table has hundreds of thousands of clones, 86% seen once. One Seattle source followed patients from active infection through their disease course. Sequencing used peripheral blood. The clonotype comes from a woman aged 60-75 years with COVID-19, enrolled during active disease. J is TRBJ1-3 and V is TRBV12-5; D may be TRBD1 (6 bases). This CDR3 is CASASVGAFSGNTIYF. The CDR3 coding sequence is TGTGCTAGTGCCTCTGTGGGGGCCTTCTCTGGAAACACCATATATTTT.